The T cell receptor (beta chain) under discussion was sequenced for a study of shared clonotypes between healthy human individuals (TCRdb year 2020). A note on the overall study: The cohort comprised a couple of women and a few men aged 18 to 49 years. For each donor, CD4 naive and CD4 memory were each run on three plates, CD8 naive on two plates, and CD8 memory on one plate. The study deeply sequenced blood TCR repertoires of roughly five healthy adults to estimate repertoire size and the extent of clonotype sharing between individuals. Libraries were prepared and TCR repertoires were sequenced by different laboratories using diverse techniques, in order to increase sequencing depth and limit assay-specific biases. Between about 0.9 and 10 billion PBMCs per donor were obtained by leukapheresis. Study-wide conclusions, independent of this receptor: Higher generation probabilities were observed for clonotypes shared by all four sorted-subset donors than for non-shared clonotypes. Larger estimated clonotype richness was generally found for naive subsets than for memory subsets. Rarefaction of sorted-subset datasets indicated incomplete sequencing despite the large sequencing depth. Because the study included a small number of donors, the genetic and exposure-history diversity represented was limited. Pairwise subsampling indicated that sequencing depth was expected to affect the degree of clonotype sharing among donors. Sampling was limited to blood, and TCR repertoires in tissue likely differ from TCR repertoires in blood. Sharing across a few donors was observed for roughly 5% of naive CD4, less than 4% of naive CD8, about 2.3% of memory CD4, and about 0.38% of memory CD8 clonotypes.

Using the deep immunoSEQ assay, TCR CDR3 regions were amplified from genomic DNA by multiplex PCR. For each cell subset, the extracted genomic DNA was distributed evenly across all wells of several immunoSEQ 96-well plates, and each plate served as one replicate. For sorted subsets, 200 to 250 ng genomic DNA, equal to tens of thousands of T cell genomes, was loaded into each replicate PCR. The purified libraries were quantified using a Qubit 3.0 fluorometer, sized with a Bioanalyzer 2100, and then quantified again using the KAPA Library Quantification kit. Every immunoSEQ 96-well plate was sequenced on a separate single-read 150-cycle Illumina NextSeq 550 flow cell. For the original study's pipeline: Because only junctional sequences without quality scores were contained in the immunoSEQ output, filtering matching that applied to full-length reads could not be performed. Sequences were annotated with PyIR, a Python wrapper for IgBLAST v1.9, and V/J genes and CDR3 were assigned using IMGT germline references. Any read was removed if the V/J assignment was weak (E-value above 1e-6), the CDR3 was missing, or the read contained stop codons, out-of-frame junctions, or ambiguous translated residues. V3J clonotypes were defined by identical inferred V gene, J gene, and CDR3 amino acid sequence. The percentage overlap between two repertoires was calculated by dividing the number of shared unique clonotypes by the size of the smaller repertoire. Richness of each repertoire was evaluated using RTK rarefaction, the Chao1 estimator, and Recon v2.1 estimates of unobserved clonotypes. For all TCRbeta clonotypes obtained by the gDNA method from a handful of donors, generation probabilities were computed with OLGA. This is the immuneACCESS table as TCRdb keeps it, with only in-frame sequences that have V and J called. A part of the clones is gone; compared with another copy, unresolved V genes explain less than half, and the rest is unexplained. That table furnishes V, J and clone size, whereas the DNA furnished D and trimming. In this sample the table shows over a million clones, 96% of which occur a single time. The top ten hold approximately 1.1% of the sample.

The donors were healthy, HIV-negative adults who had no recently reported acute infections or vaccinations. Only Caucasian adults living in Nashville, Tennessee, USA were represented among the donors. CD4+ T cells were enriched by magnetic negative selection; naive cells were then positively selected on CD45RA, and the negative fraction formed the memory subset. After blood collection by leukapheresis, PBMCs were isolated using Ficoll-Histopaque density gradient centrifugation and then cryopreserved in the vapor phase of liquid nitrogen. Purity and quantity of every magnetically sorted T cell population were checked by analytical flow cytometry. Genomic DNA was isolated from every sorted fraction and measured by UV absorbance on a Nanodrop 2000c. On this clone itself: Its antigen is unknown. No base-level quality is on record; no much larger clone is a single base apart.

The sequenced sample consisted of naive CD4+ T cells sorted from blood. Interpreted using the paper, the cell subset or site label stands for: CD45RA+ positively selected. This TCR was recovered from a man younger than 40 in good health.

The CDR3 is CASSAPGTGHTEAFF. The nucleotide sequence is TGTGCCAGCAGCGCGCCCGGGACAGGGCACACTGAAGCTTTCTTT. In this chain, TRBV5-4 is recombined with TRBJ1-1; 9 bases in between match TRBD1. Taken from cysteine to phenylalanine, the CDR3 has 15 residues. The sequence is cut down to CDR3 DNA, 45 bases in frame from base 1. CDR1 and CDR2, per the germline V gene (reference sequence), are SGHNT and YYREEE. V trim: 4 bases; J trim: 3 bases; unmatched bases: 7.